The entry that follows covers one T cell receptor beta chain sequence. Its specificity is not known. Treatment noted: roughly 10-day PBMC culture with coronavirus spike peptide pools or control peptides (ViraFEST assay). Peptide pools at approximately 10 ug/ml and IL-2 at about 10 IU/ml were added to cultures of a few million PBMCs per well. Germline V gives CDR1 WNHNN, CDR2 SYGVQD (reference sequence). The V gene end was trimmed by 6 bases and the J gene end by 5 bases; junction bases not matched to a gene: 11. There are 15 residues in the CDR3. The data are from a study of vaccination and CD4 T cells after COVID-19. Across the whole study: The convalescents comprised six males and four females, two of them Hispanic.

The Oncomine TCR Beta short-read assay generated sequence data from the DNA of cultured CD4+ T cells. TCRdb independently ran MiXCR on the PCR reads; one entry per CDR3 protein. Of roughly 20,000 distinct CDR3 sequences in the sample, around 40% were seen once. The source was CD4+ T cells from blood, cultured in vitro, collected after SARS-CoV-2 vaccination. The receptor was derived from a human donor who had recovered from COVID-19. The chain couples TRBV10-1 to TRBJ2-5, with 8 bases identical to TRBD2. The CDR3 bases are TGCGCCAGCAGCGACCGGGAGGGCCTAGGCGAGACCCAGTACTTC. Translated: CASSDREGLGETQYF.